The 14 T cell receptor beta chains below were found in one sample sequenced in a study of blood T cell repertoires in COVID-19. The data were produced by immunoSEQ multiplex PCR, yet TCRdb's version contains in-frame clones alone and is incomplete. The repertoire has tens of thousands of clones, about four fifths of them found once; the top ten carry about 32%. The sequenced sample was peripheral blood. The receptor source for this set is a human donor in a cohort sampled during active COVID-19.

This chain uses TRBV18 with TRBJ2-4; D remains unclear. With 6 bases removed from V and 0 bases from J, the gap between germline ends came to 9 bases. CDR1 and CDR2 from the germline V gene are KGHSH and LQKENI. The CDR3 is 14 residues long. This CDR3 is CASSPTGAKNIQYF. DNA of the CDR3: TGTGCCAGCTCGCCTACGGGAGCCAAAAACATTCAGTACTTC.

The chain uses TRBV11-2 and TRBJ2-3; D perhaps matches TRBD2 (6 bases). The CDR3 covers 16 residues. Germline lookup yields CDR1 SGHAT and CDR2 FQNNGV. With 5 bases removed from V and 9 bases from J, the gap between germline ends came to 24 bases. This chain's CDR3 is CASSPVGGGAGGTQYF. CDR3 nucleotides: TGTGCCAGCAGCCCCGTGGGAGGTGGAGCCGGAGGCACGCAGTATTTT.

This clone was observed a few times. The chain employs TRBV5-6 and TRBJ1-2; no clear D. The CDR3 runs to 15 residues. The V gene lost 0 bases and the J gene lost 4 bases, with 13 bases spanning the gap. Germline V lookup: CDR1 SGHDT, CDR2 YYEEEE. The CDR3 coding sequence is TGTGCCAGCAGCTTGGCCCGCAGCGTTACCTATGGCTACACCTTC. This codes for CASSLARSVTYGYTF. Variable domain in full (rest from reference TRBV5-6 and TRBJ1-2): DAGVTQSPTHLIKTRGQQVTLRCSPKSGHDTVSWYQQALGQGPQFIFQYYEEEERQRGNFPDRFSGHQFPNYSSELNVNALLLGDSALYLCASSLARSVTYGYTFGSGTRLTVV.

The chain combines TRBV6-6 with TRBJ1-3; 10 bases agree with TRBD1. The CDR3 length is 13 residues. V gave up 7 bases and J gave up 7 bases; unmatched junction bases: 4. The germline gives CDR1 MNHNY, CDR2 SVGAGI (reference sequence). As DNA, the CDR3 is TGTGCCAGCACCCTGGACAGGGGGAACACCATATATTTT. This encodes CASTLDRGNTIYF.

This rearrangement joins TRBV4-1 to TRBJ1-1, with D perhaps TRBD1 (6 bases). The length of the CDR3 is 15 residues. Trimming shortened V by 1 base and J by 4 bases, and 13 bases separated the two germline ends. Per the germline V gene, CDR1 is MGHRA and CDR2 is YSYEKL. CDR3 coding DNA: TGCGCCAGCAGCCAAGGGGGGGGCTGGGGCACTGAAGCTTTCTTT. Translating it yields CASSQGGGWGTEAFF.

This clone was detected only once. The rearrangement uses TRBV12-3 or TRBV12-4 and TRBJ2-1; D is possibly TRBD1 (6 bases). Trimming left V 2 bases short and J 16 bases short, with 18 bases between. CDR3 size: 13 residues. CDR3 protein: CASSLLIRTVVFF. The CDR3 DNA reads as TGTGCCAGCAGTTTACTTATTCGGACAGTAGTATTCTTC.

The genes are TRBV5-1 and TRBJ2-5; 9 bases line up with TRBD2. CDR1 is SGHRS, CDR2 YFSETQ, per germline. V was clipped by 0 bases and J by 4 bases; unmatched bases: 4. The CDR3 is 15 amino acids. This CDR3 is CASSLGGLASETQYF. The CDR3 DNA follows: TGCGCCAGCAGCTTGGGGGGACTAGCTTCAGAGACCCAGTACTTC.

Only a few counts were recorded for this clone. This rearrangement joins TRBV19 to TRBJ1-6; D gene unclear. CDR3 size: 15 residues. Germline loops: CDR1 LNHDA, CDR2 SQIVND (reference sequence). V was pared by 3 bases and J by 6 bases, with 12 bases between. Here the CDR3 reads CASSMLVAGNSPLHF. The CDR3 bases are TGTGCCAGTAGTATGTTGGTGGCGGGTAATTCACCCCTCCACTTT.

J is TRBJ1-3 and V is TRBV4-1, with D possibly being TRBD1 (6 bases). With 4 bases removed from V and 0 bases from J, the gap between germline ends came to 10 bases. Germline V lookup: CDR1 MGHRA, CDR2 YSYEKL. The CDR3 covers 15 residues. The CDR3 DNA reads TGCGCCAGCAGCCTCTGGACAGACTCTGGAAACACCATATATTTT. Residues: CASSLWTDSGNTIYF.

The chain couples TRBV4-3 to TRBJ2-3; D not certain. Trimming removed 0 bases at V and 4 bases at J, with 8 bases between. CDR3 length equals 14 residues. Germline-derived CDR1 and CDR2 are LGHNA and YSLEER. DNA for the CDR3: TGCGCCAGCAGCCAAGAATCTCCTCCAGATACGCAGTATTTT. Translation: CASSQESPPDTQYF.

The genes are TRBV4-3 and TRBJ1-1; D is perhaps TRBD1 (5 bases). This CDR3 is 15 amino acids long. V lost 0 bases and J 8 bases, leaving 16 bases between the germline ends. In germline, CDR1 is LGHNA, CDR2 YSLEER. In DNA form, the CDR3 reads TGCGCCAGCAGCCAAGATCTGGGGCCAAGCAGGGAAGCTTTCTTT. This sequence encodes CASSQDLGPSREAFF.

The chain recombines TRBV29-1 with TRBJ2-7; TRBD2 matches at 10 bases. With V trimmed by 6 bases and J by 6 bases, 8 bases remained unmatched. The CDR3 has 13 amino acids. The germline gives CDR1 SQVTM, CDR2 ANQGSEA. CDR3 sequence: CSVAAGGPLEQYF. As DNA, the CDR3 is TGCAGCGTCGCAGCGGGAGGGCCTCTCGAGCAGTACTTC.

V is TRBV12-3 or TRBV12-4 and J is TRBJ2-3; D not certain. The CDR3 is made up of 13 amino acids. The V and J ends lost 2 bases and 1 base respectively, with 4 bases between them. The CDR3 reads CASSLSGTDTQYF. The CDR3 DNA sequence: TGTGCCAGCAGTTTAAGCGGCACAGATACGCAGTATTTT.

This rearrangement joins TRBV6-5 to TRBJ2-1, with TRBD1 matching 7 bases. The CDR3 totals 13 residues. Unmatched junction bases numbered 4, after V lost 9 bases and J lost 2 bases. CDR1 is MNHEY and CDR2 is SVGAGI in the germline V gene. CDR3 sequence (DNA): TGTGCCAGTCGGACAGGTCCCTACAATGAGCAGTTCTTC. It encodes CASRTGPYNEQFF.